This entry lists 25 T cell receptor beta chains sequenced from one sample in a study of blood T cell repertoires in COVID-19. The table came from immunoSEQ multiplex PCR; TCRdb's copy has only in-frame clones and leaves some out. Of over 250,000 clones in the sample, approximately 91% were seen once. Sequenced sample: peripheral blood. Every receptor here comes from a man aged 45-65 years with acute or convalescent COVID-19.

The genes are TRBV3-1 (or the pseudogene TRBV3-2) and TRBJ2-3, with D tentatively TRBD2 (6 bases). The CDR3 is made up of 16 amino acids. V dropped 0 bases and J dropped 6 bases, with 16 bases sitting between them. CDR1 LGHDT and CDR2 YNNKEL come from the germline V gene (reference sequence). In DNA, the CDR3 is TGTGCCAGCAGCCAAGAGATGCGAGCGGGTAGTGATACGCAGTATTTT. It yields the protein CASSQEMRAGSDTQYF.

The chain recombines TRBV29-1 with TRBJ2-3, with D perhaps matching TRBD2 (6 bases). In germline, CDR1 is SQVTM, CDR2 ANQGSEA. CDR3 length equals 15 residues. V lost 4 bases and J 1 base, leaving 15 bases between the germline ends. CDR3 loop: CSVAGGPGGTDTQYF. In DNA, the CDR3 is TGCAGCGTTGCCGGGGGACCGGGGGGCACAGATACGCAGTATTTT.

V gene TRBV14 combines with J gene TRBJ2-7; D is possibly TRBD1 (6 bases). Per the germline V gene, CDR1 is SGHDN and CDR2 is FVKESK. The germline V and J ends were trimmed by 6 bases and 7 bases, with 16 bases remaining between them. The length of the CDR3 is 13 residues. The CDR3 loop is CASRHRDLGEQYF. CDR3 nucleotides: TGTGCCAGCAGGCACAGGGATCTGGGTGAGCAGTACTTC.

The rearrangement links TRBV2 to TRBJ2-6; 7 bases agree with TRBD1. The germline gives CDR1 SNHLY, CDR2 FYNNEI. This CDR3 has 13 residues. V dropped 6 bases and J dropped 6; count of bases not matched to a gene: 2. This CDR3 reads CASRGQAANVLTF. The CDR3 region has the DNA TGTGCCAGCAGAGGACAGGCGGCCAACGTCCTGACTTTC.

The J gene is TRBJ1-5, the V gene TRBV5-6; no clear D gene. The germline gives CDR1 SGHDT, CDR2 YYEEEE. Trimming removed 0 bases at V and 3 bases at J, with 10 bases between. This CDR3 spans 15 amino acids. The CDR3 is CASSLGQIINQPQHF. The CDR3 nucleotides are TGTGCCAGCAGCTTGGGGCAGATCATCAATCAGCCCCAGCATTTT.

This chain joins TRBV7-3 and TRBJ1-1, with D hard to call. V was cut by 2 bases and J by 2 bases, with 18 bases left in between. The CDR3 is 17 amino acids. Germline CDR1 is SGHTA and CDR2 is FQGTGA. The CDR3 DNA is TGTGCCAGCAGCTTACCGGGTAGTCCAGACGGAAACACTGAAGCTTTCTTT. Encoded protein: CASSLPGSPDGNTEAFF.

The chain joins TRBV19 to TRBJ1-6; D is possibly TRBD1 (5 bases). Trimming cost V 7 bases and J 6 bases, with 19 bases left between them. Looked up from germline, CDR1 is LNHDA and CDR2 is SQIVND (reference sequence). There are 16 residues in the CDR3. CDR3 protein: CASTLGGTDSNSPLHF. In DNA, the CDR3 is TGTGCCAGTACCCTAGGAGGGACGGACTCTAATTCACCCCTCCACTTT.

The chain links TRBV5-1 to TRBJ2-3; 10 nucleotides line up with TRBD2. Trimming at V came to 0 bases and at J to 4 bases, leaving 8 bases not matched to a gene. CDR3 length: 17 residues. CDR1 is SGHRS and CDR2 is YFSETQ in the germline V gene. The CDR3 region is CASSLGGLALMSDTQYF. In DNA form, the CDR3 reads TGCGCCAGCAGCTTGGGGGGACTAGCGCTAATGTCAGATACGCAGTATTTT.

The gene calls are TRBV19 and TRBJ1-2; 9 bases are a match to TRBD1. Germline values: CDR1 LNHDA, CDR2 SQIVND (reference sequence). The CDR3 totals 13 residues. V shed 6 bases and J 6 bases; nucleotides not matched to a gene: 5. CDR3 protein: CASRTGTGHGYTF. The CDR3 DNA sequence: TGTGCCAGTAGAACCGGGACAGGGCATGGCTACACCTTC.

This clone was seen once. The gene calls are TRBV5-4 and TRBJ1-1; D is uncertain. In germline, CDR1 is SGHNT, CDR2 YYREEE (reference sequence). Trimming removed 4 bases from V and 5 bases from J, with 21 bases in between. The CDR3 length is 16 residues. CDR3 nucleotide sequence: TGTGCCAGCAGCGGGCCCCCCGCACACGGTGGGACTGAAGCTTTCTTT. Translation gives CASSGPPAHGGTEAFF.

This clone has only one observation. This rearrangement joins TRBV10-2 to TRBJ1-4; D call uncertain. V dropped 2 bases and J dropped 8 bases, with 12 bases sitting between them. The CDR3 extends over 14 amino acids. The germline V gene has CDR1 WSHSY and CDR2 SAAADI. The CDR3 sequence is CASSESLAGEKLFF. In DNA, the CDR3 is TGCGCCAGCAGTGAGAGTCTGGCGGGAGAAAAACTGTTTTTT.

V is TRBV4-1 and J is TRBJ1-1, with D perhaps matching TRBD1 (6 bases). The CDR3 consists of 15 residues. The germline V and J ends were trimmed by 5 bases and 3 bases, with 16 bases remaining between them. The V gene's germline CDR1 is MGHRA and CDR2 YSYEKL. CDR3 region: CASSTSWGPDTEAFF. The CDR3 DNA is TGCGCCAGCAGCACCTCGTGGGGGCCCGACACTGAAGCTTTCTTT.

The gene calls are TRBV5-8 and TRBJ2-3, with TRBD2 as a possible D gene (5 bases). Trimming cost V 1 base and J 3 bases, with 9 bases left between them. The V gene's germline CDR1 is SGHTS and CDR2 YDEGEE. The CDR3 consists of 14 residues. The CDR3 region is CASSLSPGTDTQYF. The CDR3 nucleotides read TGTGCCAGCAGCTTGTCACCGGGGACAGATACGCAGTATTTT.

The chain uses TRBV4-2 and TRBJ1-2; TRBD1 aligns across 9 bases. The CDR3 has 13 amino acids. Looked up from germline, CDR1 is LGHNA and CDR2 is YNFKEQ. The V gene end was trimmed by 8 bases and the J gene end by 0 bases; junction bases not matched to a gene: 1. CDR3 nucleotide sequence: TGTGCCAGCGGGACAGGGACTAACTATGGCTACACCTTC. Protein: CASGTGTNYGYTF.

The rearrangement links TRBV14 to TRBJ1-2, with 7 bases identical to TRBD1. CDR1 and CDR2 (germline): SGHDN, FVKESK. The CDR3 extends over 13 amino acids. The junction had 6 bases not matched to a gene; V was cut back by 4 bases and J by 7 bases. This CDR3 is CASSLTTGFGYTF. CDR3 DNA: TGTGCCAGCAGCCTAACGACAGGGTTTGGCTACACCTTC. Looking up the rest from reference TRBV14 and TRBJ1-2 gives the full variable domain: EAGVTQFPSHSVIEKGQTVTLRCDPISGHDNLYWYRRVMGKEIKFLLHFVKESKQDESGMPNNRFLAERTGGTYSTLKVQPAELEDSGVYFCASSLTTGFGYTFGSGTRLTVV.

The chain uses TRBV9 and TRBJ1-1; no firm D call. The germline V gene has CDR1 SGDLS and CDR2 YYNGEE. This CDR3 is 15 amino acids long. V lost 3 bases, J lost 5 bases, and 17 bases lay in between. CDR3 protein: CASSALGEGRTEAFF. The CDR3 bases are TGTGCCAGCAGCGCCCTCGGGGAGGGTAGGACTGAAGCTTTCTTT.

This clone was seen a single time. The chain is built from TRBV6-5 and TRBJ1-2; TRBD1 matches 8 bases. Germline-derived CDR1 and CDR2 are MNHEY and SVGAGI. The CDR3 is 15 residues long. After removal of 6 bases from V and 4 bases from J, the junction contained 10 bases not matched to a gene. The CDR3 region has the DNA TGTGCCAGCAGACCGTTCGACAGGGGCGCCTATGGCTACACCTTC. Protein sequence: CASRPFDRGAYGYTF.

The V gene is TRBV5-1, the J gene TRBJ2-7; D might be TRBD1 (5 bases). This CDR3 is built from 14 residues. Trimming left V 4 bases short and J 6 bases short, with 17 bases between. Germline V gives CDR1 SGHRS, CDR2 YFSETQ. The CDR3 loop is CASSTSGIRGEQYF. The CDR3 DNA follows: TGCGCCAGCAGCACTTCTGGGATAAGGGGCGAGCAGTACTTC.

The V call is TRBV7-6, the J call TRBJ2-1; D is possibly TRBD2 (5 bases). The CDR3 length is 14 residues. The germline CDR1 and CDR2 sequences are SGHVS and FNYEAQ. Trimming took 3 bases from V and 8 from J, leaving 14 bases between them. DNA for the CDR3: TGTGCCAGCAGCTTTCGGGGTTATGGGGATGAGCAGTTCTTC. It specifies CASSFRGYGDEQFF.

CDR3 bases: TGTGCCAGCAGCTATAACCAGGCGATAGCTAACTATGGCTACACCTTC. This codes for CASSYNQAIANYGYTF. The gene calls are TRBV3-1 (or the pseudogene TRBV3-2) and TRBJ1-2; D not certain. There are 16 residues in the CDR3. Between the trimmed V and J ends, which lost 5 bases and 0 bases, there was a span of 16 bases. CDR1 is LGHDT and CDR2 is YNNKEL in the germline V gene (reference sequence).

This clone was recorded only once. The CDR3 DNA reads as TGTGCCAGCAGCTTGTTTTCAGGGATCCATACTGAAGCTTTCTTT. Its translation: CASSLFSGIHTEAFF. This rearrangement joins TRBV5-6 to TRBJ1-1; D might be TRBD1 (5 bases). In germline, CDR1 is SGHDT, CDR2 YYEEEE. This CDR3 is 15 amino acids long. V was trimmed by 1 base and J by 5 bases, leaving 15 bases between them.

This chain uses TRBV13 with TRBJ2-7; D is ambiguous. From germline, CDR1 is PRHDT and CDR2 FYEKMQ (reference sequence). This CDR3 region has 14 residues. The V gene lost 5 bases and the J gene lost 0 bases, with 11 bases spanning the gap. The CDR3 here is CASSVQPSSYEQYF. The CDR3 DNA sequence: TGTGCCAGCAGCGTACAGCCGAGCTCCTACGAGCAGTACTTC.

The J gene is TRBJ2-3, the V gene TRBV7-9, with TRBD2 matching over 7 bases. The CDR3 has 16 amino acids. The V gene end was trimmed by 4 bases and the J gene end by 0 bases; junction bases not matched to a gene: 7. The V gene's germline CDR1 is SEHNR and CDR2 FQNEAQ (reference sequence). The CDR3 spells CASSSGLETSTDTQYF. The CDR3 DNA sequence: TGTGCCAGCAGCTCTGGACTAGAGACTAGCACAGATACGCAGTATTTT.

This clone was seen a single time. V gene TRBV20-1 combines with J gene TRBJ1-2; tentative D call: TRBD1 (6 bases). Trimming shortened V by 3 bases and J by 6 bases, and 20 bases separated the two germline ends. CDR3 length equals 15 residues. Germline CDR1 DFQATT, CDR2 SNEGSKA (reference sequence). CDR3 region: CSASVRPYRANGYTF. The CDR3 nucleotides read TGCAGTGCTAGTGTCAGACCATACAGGGCAAATGGCTACACCTTC.

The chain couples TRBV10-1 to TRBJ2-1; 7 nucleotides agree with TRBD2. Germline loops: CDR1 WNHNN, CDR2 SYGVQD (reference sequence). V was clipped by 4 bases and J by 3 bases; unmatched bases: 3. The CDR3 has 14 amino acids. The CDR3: CASSGGGFYNEQFF. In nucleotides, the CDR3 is TGCGCCAGCAGTGGGGGGGGTTTCTACAATGAGCAGTTCTTC.